This T cell receptor beta chain is drawn from a study of metastatic and nonmetastatic thyroid tumors. Through MiXCR, TCRdb re-clonotyped the PCR reads. This table holds around 22,000 clones, under 25% found once. Details on this clone: No antigen is known for it.

Germline CDR1 and CDR2: SGHAT and FQNNGV. The V segment lost 2 bases and the J segment 3 bases; nucleotides outside the gene matches: 4. CDR3 length: 15 residues. Patients had received no treatment of any kind before thyroid surgery. Study results and limitations: According to reports, the diversity of TCR beta was significantly higher in malignant thyroid tumors than in benign nodules, and this held in both blood and tumor samples.

The source is a female donor with papillary thyroid cancer or a benign thyroid nodule (not recorded which). Some clones in this sample may be carry-over from other donors' samples. Sequencing was carried out using tumor tissue. The gene calls are TRBV11-2 and TRBJ2-3, with 8 bases fitting TRBD2. The CDR3 DNA sequence: TGTGCCAGCAGCTTACGGGAGGGCCGAACAGATACGCAGTATTTT. This translates into CASSLREGRTDTQYF.